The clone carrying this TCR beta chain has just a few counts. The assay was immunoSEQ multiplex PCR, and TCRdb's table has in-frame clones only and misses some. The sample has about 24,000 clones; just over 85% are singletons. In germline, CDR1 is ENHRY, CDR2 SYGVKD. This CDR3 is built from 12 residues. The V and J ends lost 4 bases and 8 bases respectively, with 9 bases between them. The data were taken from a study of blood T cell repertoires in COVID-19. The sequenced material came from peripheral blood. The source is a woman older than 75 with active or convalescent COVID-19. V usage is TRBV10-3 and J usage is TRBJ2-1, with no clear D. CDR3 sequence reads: CAISGAGYEQFF. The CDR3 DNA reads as TGTGCCATCAGTGGGGCTGGGTATGAGCAGTTCTTC.